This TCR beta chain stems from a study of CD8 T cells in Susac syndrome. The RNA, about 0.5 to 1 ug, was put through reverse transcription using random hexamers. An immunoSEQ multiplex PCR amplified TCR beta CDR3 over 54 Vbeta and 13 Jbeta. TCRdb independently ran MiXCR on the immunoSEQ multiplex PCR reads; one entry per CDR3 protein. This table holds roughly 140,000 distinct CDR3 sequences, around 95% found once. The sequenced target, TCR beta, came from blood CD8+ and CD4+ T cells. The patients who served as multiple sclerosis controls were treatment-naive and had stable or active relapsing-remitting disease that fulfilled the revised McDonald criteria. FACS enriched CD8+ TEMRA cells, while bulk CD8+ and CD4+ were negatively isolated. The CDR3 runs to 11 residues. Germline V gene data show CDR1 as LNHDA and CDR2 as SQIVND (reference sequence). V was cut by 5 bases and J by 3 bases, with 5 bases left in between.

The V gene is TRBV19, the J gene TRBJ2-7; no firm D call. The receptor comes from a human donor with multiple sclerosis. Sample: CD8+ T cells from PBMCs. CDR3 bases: TGTGCCAGTAGTGGTGGCTACGAGCAGTACTTC. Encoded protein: CASSGGYEQYF.